This T cell receptor (beta chain) originates from a study of cytomegalovirus exposure and HLA in healthy donors. CDR3 length equals 15 residues. The V segment lost 6 bases and the J segment 5 bases; nucleotides outside the gene matches: 11. Germline V gives CDR1 MDHEN, CDR2 SYDVKM. This clone was seen only once. In the PCR, 60 Vbeta and 13 Jbeta primers were used. The protocol was immunoSEQ multiplex PCR, while the TCRdb copy is restricted to in-frame clones and leaves out a portion. The data contain fewer than 120,000 clones, around 88% of them singletons. The specimen was PBMCs. This TCR was recovered from a man aged 35-49 years in good health and CMV-seronegative. The V and J genes are TRBV28 and TRBJ2-7, with 9 bases aligning to TRBD1. The DNA for the CDR3 is TGTGCCAGCAGCTTGGCGGGGACAGGGCACCACGAGCAGTACTTC. Translation: CASSLAGTGHHEQYF.